The source of this TCR beta chain is a study of a mutant IDH1 vaccine in newly diagnosed glioma. As for the study in general: Before enrollment, the patients had been treated with radiotherapy alone, temozolomide alone, or both together. Most of them had received both.

The junction had 9 bases not matched to a gene; V was cut back by 7 bases and J by 1 base. Germline loops: CDR1 SEHNR, CDR2 FQNEAQ (reference sequence). The CDR3 is 15 amino acids. The sample's time point: week 47, end of study. Each dose of the vaccine consisted of 300 ug of mutant IDH1 20-mer peptide, with topical imiquimod. Those who donated had recent WHO grade 3 or 4 IDH1-mutant, ATRX-lost astrocytomas. Here immunoSEQ multiplex PCR was the method, and the copy in TCRdb shows in-frame clones only, minus some. The repertoire includes over 30,000 clones, 90% of them detected once, and around 5.1% sits in the top ten. Concerning this clone itself: Its antigen is unidentified.

The chain employs TRBV7-9 and TRBJ1-1, with 7 bases that match TRBD1. The source of this sequence is a woman aged 40 to 50 with glioma. Specimen: PBMCs, collected from a glioma patient whose treatment included an IDH1 peptide vaccine. The CDR3 nucleotides are TGTGCCAGCACCCTACAGGGGATCGCGAACACTGAAGCTTTCTTT. The encoded protein is CASTLQGIANTEAFF.